The 25 T cell receptor beta chains below were found in one sample sequenced in a study of control samples from healthy donors and cancer patients. Using immunoSEQ multiplex PCR, the repertoire was profiled, and TCRdb retains in-frame clones only, with some absent. The sample yields about 80,000 clones, roughly 91% seen once. Specimen: blood. The receptors stem from a man between 45 and 60 years old in good health.

The chain carries TRBV19 and TRBJ1-5; possible D gene TRBD1, 5 bases. The CDR3 totals 17 residues. CDR1 is LNHDA, CDR2 SQIVND, per germline (reference sequence). Trimming removed 9 bases from V and 0 bases from J, with 21 bases in between. DNA of the CDR3: TGTGCCAGCTCACATACAAGGGGATACACTAGCAATCAGCCCCAGCATTTT. This codes for CASSHTRGYTSNQPQHF.

The chain combines TRBV7-2 with TRBJ2-1; D call uncertain. Germline CDR1 is SGHTA and CDR2 is FQGNSA. V was trimmed by 8 bases and J by 5 bases, leaving 22 bases between them. The CDR3 loop spans 16 amino acids. The DNA of the CDR3 is TGTGCCAGCTCCCGTCGTCCGGGCCAAAAGGACAATGAGCAGTTCTTC. This encodes CASSRRPGQKDNEQFF.

V usage is TRBV6-6 and J usage is TRBJ2-7; the D is unclear. Germline V gene lookup returns CDR1 MNHNY and CDR2 SVGAGI (reference sequence). The CDR3 covers 15 residues. The V end lost 2 bases, the J end lost 2 bases, and 13 bases lay between the germline ends. CDR3 region: CASSYPTGTAYEQYF. As DNA, the CDR3 is TGTGCCAGCAGTTACCCCACTGGCACAGCCTACGAGCAGTACTTC.

CDR3 region: CATSESDVRPGRAFF. In DNA form, the CDR3 reads TGTGCCACCAGTGAATCCGACGTCCGACCTGGGAGAGCTTTCTTT. V gene TRBV24-1 combines with J gene TRBJ1-1; D not certain. The CDR3 runs 15 residues. CDR1 and CDR2 from the germline V gene are KGHDR and SFDVKD. Between the trimmed V and J ends, which lost 4 bases and 10 bases, there was a span of 21 bases.

The CDR3 bases are TGTGCCAGCTCACCCCCGGGACGTCTCTACTCTGGAAACACCATATATTTT. Its protein product is CASSPPGRLYSGNTIYF. V gene TRBV18 combines with J gene TRBJ1-3; the D gene is possibly TRBD1 (5 bases). CDR3 length equals 17 residues. Trimming stripped 3 bases from V and 0 bases from J, with 15 bases between. CDR1 KGHSH and CDR2 LQKENI come from the germline V gene.

The gene calls are TRBV6-2 or TRBV6-3 and TRBJ1-1, with 8 bases matching TRBD1. CDR3 size: 16 residues. J gave up 0 bases and V 2 bases, and 5 bases lay outside the gene matches. The germline gives CDR1 MNHEY, CDR2 SVGEGT. This chain's CDR3 is CASSYRGQGLNTEAFF. In DNA, the CDR3 is TGTGCCAGCAGTTACCGTGGACAGGGATTGAACACTGAAGCTTTCTTT.

Details on this clone: Within the sample, other DNA sequences also encode this same CDR3. The chain couples TRBV14 to TRBJ1-2, with 8 bases fitting TRBD1. V dropped 3 bases and J dropped 7; count of bases not matched to a gene: 13. The germline V gene encodes CDR1 SGHDN and CDR2 FVKESK. The CDR3 totals 16 residues. The CDR3 sequence: CASSQDFGQGGGGYTF. DNA of the CDR3: TGTGCCAGCAGCCAGGACTTTGGACAGGGAGGAGGTGGCTACACCTTC. The full variable domain, completed using reference TRBV14 and TRBJ1-2, is EAGVTQFPSHSVIEKGQTVTLRCDPISGHDNLYWYRRVMGKEIKFLLHFVKESKQDESGMPNNRFLAERTGGTYSTLKVQPAELEDSGVYFCASSQDFGQGGGGYTFGSGTRLTVV.

The V and J genes are TRBV5-6 and TRBJ1-5; D gene ambiguous. Germline assignment: CDR1 SGHDT and CDR2 YYEEEE. The CDR3 sequence is 13 residues long. Trimming cost V 4 bases and J 3 bases, with 8 bases left between them. The CDR3 region has the DNA TGTGCCAGCAGCCGCGGGTCCAATCAGCCCCAGCATTTT. It encodes CASSRGSNQPQHF.

The chain uses TRBV5-1 and TRBJ1-1; D is possibly TRBD1 (6 bases). The V end lost 7 bases, the J end lost 1 base, and 17 bases lay between the germline ends. This CDR3 comprises 15 residues. Per the germline V gene, CDR1 is SGHRS and CDR2 is YFSETQ. The CDR3 nucleotides are TGCGCCAGCTCCGGGGTGGGGGGCGCGAACACTGAAGCTTTCTTT. This gives the protein CASSGVGGANTEAFF.

This chain links TRBV6-2 or TRBV6-3 with TRBJ2-4; maybe TRBD1 (5 bases). There are 12 residues in the CDR3. Germline V gene lookup returns CDR1 MNHEY and CDR2 SVGEGT. Deletions cut 5 bases from V and 7 bases from J, with 9 bases between. CDR3 sequence reads: CASSLQVNIQYF. Written as DNA, the CDR3 is TGTGCCAGCAGTCTACAGGTTAACATTCAGTACTTC.

V and J are TRBV7-8 and TRBJ1-2; D call uncertain. V shed 2 bases and J shed 7 bases, with 14 bases lying between them. Germline V gene lookup returns CDR1 SGHVS and CDR2 FQNEAQ. The CDR3 has 14 residues. The CDR3 DNA is TGTGCCAGCAGCTTATTTGGTTCTCCCTTTGGCTACACCTTC. The encoded protein is CASSLFGSPFGYTF.

This sequence joins TRBV7-2 and TRBJ2-5; the D is unclear. The CDR3 contains 11 residues. Trimming cost V 8 bases and J 7 bases, with 11 bases left between them. Germline CDR1 reads SGHTA; CDR2 reads FQGNSA. CDR3 region: CASSSLGTQYF. The CDR3 bases are TGTGCCAGCTCGTCCCTGGGGACCCAGTACTTC.

V is TRBV5-6 and J is TRBJ2-1; TRBD1 is a possible D gene (5 bases). Germline V gene data show CDR1 as SGHDT and CDR2 as YYEEEE. V was clipped by 4 bases and J by 1 base, with 12 bases between them. The CDR3 length is 15 residues. CDR3 bases: TGTGCCAGCAGCACTGACAGCGTTTCCTACAATGAGCAGTTCTTC. Amino acid sequence: CASSTDSVSYNEQFF.

The chain recombines TRBV19 with TRBJ1-5; D unresolved. Trimming removed 7 bases at V and 0 bases at J, with 7 bases between. The V gene's germline CDR1 is LNHDA and CDR2 SQIVND (reference sequence). CDR3 length: 13 residues. CDR3 bases: TGTGCCAGTACGGGCTATAGCAATCAGCCCCAGCATTTT. Encoded protein: CASTGYSNQPQHF. Drawing the rest from reference TRBV19 and TRBJ1-5, the complete variable domain is DGGITQSPKYLFRKEGQNVTLSCEQNLNHDAMYWYRQDPGQGLRLIYYSQIVNDFQKGDIAEGYSVSREKKESFPLTVTSAQKNPTAFYLCASTGYSNQPQHFGDGTRLSIL.

The chain links TRBV6-5 to TRBJ2-7, with 7 bases identical to TRBD2. With 7 bases clipped from V and 2 bases from J, the junction kept 5 bases outside the gene matches. There are 13 residues in the CDR3. The germline CDR1 and CDR2 sequences are MNHEY and SVGAGI. The DNA for the CDR3 is TGTGCCAGCATCGAGCGGGGTACCTACGAGCAGTACTTC. It yields the protein CASIERGTYEQYF.

The rearrangement links TRBV30 to TRBJ1-3, with D unclear. V lost 0 bases, J lost 4 bases, and 7 bases lay in between. Germline assignment: CDR1 GTSNPN and CDR2 SVGIG (reference sequence). The CDR3 runs to 13 residues. DNA of the CDR3: TGTGCCTGGAGTGTAATGAGAGGAAACACCATATATTTT. Amino acid sequence: CAWSVMRGNTIYF.

This clone was counted once. The chain joins TRBV7-9 to TRBJ1-1; perhaps TRBD1 as D (5 bases). V lost 6 bases to trimming and J lost 0 bases, with 14 bases between them. CDR3 size: 15 residues. Germline V gene data show CDR1 as SEHNR and CDR2 as FQNEAQ (reference sequence). The CDR3 nucleotides are TGTGCCAGCAGTGGGACGGGTATTATGAACACTGAAGCTTTCTTT. Translation: CASSGTGIMNTEAFF.

The CDR3 DNA is TGTGCCAGCAGTGAAAAGGGACAAATAGTCAATCAGCCCCAGCATTTT. This encodes CASSEKGQIVNQPQHF. V and J are TRBV6-1 and TRBJ1-5; possible D gene TRBD1, 6 bases. Trimming left V 2 bases short and J 3 bases short, with 14 bases between. Germline CDR1 is MNHNS and CDR2 is SASEGT. CDR3 length: 16 residues.

The genes are TRBV6-1 and TRBJ2-2, with 9 bases that match TRBD1. J gave up 5 bases and V 2 bases, and 6 bases lay outside the gene matches. Germline CDR1 and CDR2: MNHNS and SASEGT. This CDR3 has 16 residues. CDR3 DNA sequence: TGTGCCAGCAGTGAACTCGGGACAGGGAGGACCGGGGAGCTGTTTTTT. Its protein product is CASSELGTGRTGELFF.

The chain joins TRBV12-5 to TRBJ1-5; D is undetermined. The germline V and J ends were trimmed by 3 bases and 0 bases, with 12 bases remaining between them. Germline V gene lookup returns CDR1 LGHNT and CDR2 FRNRAP. The CDR3 has 16 residues. The CDR3 sequence is CASGFLPQFSNQPQHF. Here the CDR3 DNA reads TGTGCTAGTGGTTTCCTCCCGCAATTTAGCAATCAGCCCCAGCATTTT.

The chain has TRBV7-2 and TRBJ1-1; D unclear. Trimming shortened V by 2 bases and J by 1 base, and 8 bases separated the two germline ends. This CDR3 is 14 amino acids long. Germline V gene lookup returns CDR1 SGHTA and CDR2 FQGNSA. The CDR3 sequence: CASSLKAANTEAFF. The CDR3 DNA reads as TGTGCCAGCAGCTTAAAGGCCGCGAACACTGAAGCTTTCTTT. Using reference TRBV7-2 and TRBJ1-1 for the parts outside the CDR3, the full variable domain is GAGVSQSPSNKVTEKGKDVELRCDPISGHTALYWYRQSLGQGLEFLIYFQGNSAPDKSGLPSDRFSAERTGGSVSTLTIQRTQQEDSAVYLCASSLKAANTEAFFGQGTRLTVV.

The J gene is TRBJ1-1, the V gene TRBV5-1; the D is unclear. V was cut by 0 bases and J by 3 bases, with 6 bases left in between. The CDR3 sequence is 13 residues long. Germline loops: CDR1 SGHRS, CDR2 YFSETQ. The CDR3 region has the DNA TGCGCCAGCAGCTTGGTCCCGGACACTGAAGCTTTCTTT. Its translation: CASSLVPDTEAFF.

This clone appeared a single time. This chain joins TRBV5-5 and TRBJ1-3; D gene unclear. CDR1 is SGHKS, CDR2 YYEKEE, per germline (reference sequence). V was shortened by 0 bases and J by 0 bases, with 7 bases between the two germline ends. CDR3 length: 15 residues. CDR3 protein: CASSLDSYSGNTIYF. In DNA form, the CDR3 reads TGTGCCAGCAGCTTGGACTCTTACTCTGGAAACACCATATATTTT.

V usage is TRBV7-9 and J usage is TRBJ1-1, with TRBD1 matching over 8 bases. CDR1 is SEHNR and CDR2 is FQNEAQ in the germline V gene (reference sequence). The V and J ends lost 4 bases and 6 bases, in that order; junction bases with no gene match: 7. This CDR3 has 14 residues. The CDR3 protein is CASSSDRASPEAFF. Here the CDR3 DNA reads TGTGCCAGCAGCTCGGACAGGGCGTCCCCTGAAGCTTTCTTT.

The J gene is TRBJ1-2, the V gene TRBV4-1; no definite D call. Germline assignment: CDR1 MGHRA and CDR2 YSYEKL. This CDR3 region has 18 residues. V shed 0 bases and J shed 4 bases, with 21 bases lying between them. The CDR3, as DNA: TGCGCCAGCAGCCAAGACCAGGTTCCTAAACTTTCGGGCTATGGCTACACCTTC. The encoded protein is CASSQDQVPKLSGYGYTF.